These 2 T cell receptor beta chains share one sample of origin, sequenced in a study of T cell responses to AZD1222 COVID-19 vaccine. Assay used: immunoSEQ multiplex PCR; TCRdb lists only in-frame clones, some missing. There are about 84,000 clones in the sample; nearly 90% occur only once, and less than 1.6% lies in the top ten. Sequencing was performed on peripheral blood, taken on day 0 of AZD1222 vaccination. The receptors shown here come from an adult in good health.

The chain is built from TRBV6-5 and TRBJ1-2; perhaps TRBD1 as D (6 bases). With 6 bases removed from V and 4 bases from J, the gap between germline ends came to 12 bases. Germline V gene data show CDR1 as MNHEY and CDR2 as SVGAGI. The CDR3 consists of 13 residues. CDR3 sequence (DNA): TGTGCCAGCAGGGTCGACAGGTTCTATGGCTACACCTTC. Translated: CASRVDRFYGYTF.

V and J are TRBV29-1 and TRBJ1-3, with 8 bases lining up with TRBD1. V lost 2 bases to trimming and J lost 2 bases; unmatched junction nucleotides: 2. Germline CDR1 reads SQVTM; CDR2 reads ANQGSEA. The CDR3 runs 14 residues. CDR3 residues: CSVEPQGAGNTIYF. CDR3 sequence (DNA): TGCAGCGTTGAACCACAGGGGGCTGGAAACACCATATATTTT.